This is a list of T cell receptor beta chains from one sample in a study of shared clonotypes between healthy human individuals. Here immunoSEQ multiplex PCR was the method, and the copy in TCRdb shows in-frame clones only, minus some. The data contain some 1.4 million clones, around 97% of them seen just once; the ten biggest clones take up about 1.2%. Material for sequencing was naive CD4+ T cells sorted from blood. Receptors were obtained from a man under 40 in good health. Both conserved end residues are part of each CDR3. A D gene is named only where the DNA matches it firmly. Some rows mark clone size as missing; the rest say once, few, many or name a class of expanded clone.

d_call,j_call,v_call,clone_size,cdr3_aa,cdr3_nt
TRBD2,TRBJ2-7,TRBV7-9,-,CASSFLAGGAAYEQYF,TGTGCCAGCAGCTTCTTAGCGGGAGGTGCGGCTTACGAGCAGTACTTC
TRBD2,TRBJ2-3,TRBV28,-,CASSPLTSGTDTQYF,TGTGCCAGCAGCCCCTTAACTAGCGGCACAGATACGCAGTATTTT
TRBD2,TRBJ2-1,TRBV7-2,-,CASSSGTYYNEQFF,TGTGCCAGCAGCAGCGGGACTTACTACAATGAGCAGTTCTTC
TRBD1,TRBJ2-7,TRBV19,-,CASSMTLGHRGTYEQYF,TGTGCCAGTAGTATGACTCTCGGTCACAGGGGGACCTACGAGCAGTACTTC
-,TRBJ1-2,TRBV19,-,CASSRGGRGPNYGYTF,TGTGCCAGTAGTAGGGGCGGTCGGGGCCCGAACTATGGCTACACCTTC
-,TRBJ1-2,TRBV28,-,CASSSPMKEAGEYGYTF,TGTGCCAGCAGTTCCCCCATGAAGGAGGCCGGGGAGTATGGCTACACCTTC
-,TRBJ2-2,TRBV7-2,few,CASSLEPYTGELFF,TGTGCCAGCAGCTTAGAGCCCTACACCGGGGAGCTGTTTTTT
TRBD2,TRBJ2-2,TRBV15,once,CATSRDGLAEISLVSNTGELFF,TGTGCCACCAGCAGAGATGGGCTAGCGGAGATTTCTTTAGTCTCGAACACCGGGGAGCTGTTTTTT
-,TRBJ1-5,TRBV4-3,once,CASSQGQDSRPQHF,TGCGCCAGCAGCCAAGGACAGGATTCCCGGCCCCAGCATTTT
-,TRBJ2-1,TRBV12-2,-,CASRLSGYNEQFF,TGTGCAAGTCGCTTATCGGGGTACAATGAGCAGTTCTTC
TRBD1,TRBJ2-2,TRBV5-1,-,CASSLATGGLAGELFF,TGCGCCAGCAGCTTGGCAACAGGGGGCCTTGCCGGGGAGCTGTTTTTT
TRBD1,TRBJ2-7,TRBV7-9,few,CASSLGGDRASSYEQYF,TGTGCCAGCAGCTTAGGGGGCGACAGGGCTAGCTCCTACGAGCAGTACTTC
-,TRBJ1-1,TRBV5-1,-,CASSSLGRDEAFF,TGCGCCAGCAGCTCCCTAGGGCGGGACGAAGCTTTCTTT
-,TRBJ2-5,TRBV11-2,once,CASSLVQDPGPETQYF,TGTGCCAGCAGCTTAGTGCAGGACCCAGGTCCAGAGACCCAGTACTTC
TRBD1,TRBJ2-5,TRBV5-1,-,CASSSGTGNQETQYF,TGCGCCAGCAGCTCCGGGACAGGGAACCAAGAGACCCAGTACTTC
-,TRBJ1-3,TRBV9,-,CASSVEDISGNTIYF,TGTGCCAGCAGCGTAGAGGACATCTCTGGAAACACCATATATTTT
-,TRBJ2-3,TRBV10-3,-,CAAGHPSTDTQYF,TGTGCCGCCGGGCATCCTAGCACAGATACGCAGTATTTT
-,TRBJ1-2,TRBV9,-,CASSLGEAYTF,TGTGCCAGCAGCTTAGGAGAGGCCTACACCTTC
TRBD2,TRBJ2-7,TRBV27,-,CASSSTSGRAYEQYF,TGTGCCAGCAGCTCAACTAGCGGGAGGGCCTACGAGCAGTACTTC
TRBD2,TRBJ2-7,TRBV29-1,-,CSVVGTSGPTYEQYF,TGCAGCGTTGTTGGGACTAGCGGGCCGACCTACGAGCAGTACTTC
-,TRBJ2-1,TRBV11-3,-,CASSLGPAYNEQFF,TGTGCCAGCAGCTTAGGCCCAGCTTACAATGAGCAGTTCTTC
-,TRBJ1-3,TRBV9,-,CASGSGSGNTIYF,TGTGCCAGCGGTTCAGGGTCGGGAAACACCATATATTTT
TRBD2,TRBJ2-1,TRBV9,-,CASSPSGSGNLNEQFF,TGTGCCAGCAGCCCCTCCGGCAGCGGGAATTTAAATGAGCAGTTCTTC
-,TRBJ2-1,TRBV5-1,-,CASSLDGVYTYNEQFF,TGCGCCAGCAGCTTGGATGGGGTTTATACTTACAATGAGCAGTTCTTC
-,TRBJ1-2,TRBV19,-,CASSITQGRNYGYTF,TGTGCCAGTAGTATAACCCAGGGGAGGAACTATGGCTACACCTTC
-,TRBJ2-7,TRBV6-6,-,CASSKPGGEQYF,TGTGCCAGCAGTAAACCAGGTGGCGAGCAGTACTTC
-,TRBJ2-3,TRBV18,-,CASSPPSEDTQYF,TGTGCCAGCTCACCACCTTCTGAAGATACGCAGTATTTT
-,TRBJ2-1,TRBV29-1,-,CSVGQTYNEQFF,TGCAGCGTCGGACAGACTTACAATGAGCAGTTCTTC
-,TRBJ2-4,TRBV7-9,once,CASSLSAKQDRTKNIQYF,TGTGCCAGCAGCTTATCCGCAAAACAGGATCGAACCAAAAACATTCAGTACTTC
-,TRBJ2-7,TRBV19,once,CASSIHEQYF,TGTGCCAGTAGTATACACGAGCAGTACTTC
TRBD1,TRBJ2-5,TRBV19,-,CASHKRTGSIETQYF,TGTGCCAGTCACAAACGGACAGGGTCGATCGAGACCCAGTACTTC
TRBD1,TRBJ1-5,TRBV10-3,-,CAISEVRGQDQPQHF,TGTGCCATCAGTGAGGTCAGGGGGCAAGATCAGCCCCAGCATTTT
-,TRBJ2-6,TRBV18,once,CASSRGPSSGANVLTF,TGTGCCAGCTCACGAGGTCCCAGCTCTGGGGCCAACGTCCTGACTTTC
-,TRBJ1-2,TRBV30,-,CAGARGSSYGYTF,TGTGCCGGAGCCCGGGGTTCCTCCTATGGCTACACCTTC
-,TRBJ2-7,TRBV18,-,CASSPRPTGFQYEQYF,TGTGCCAGCTCACCACGTCCCACAGGGTTCCAGTACGAGCAGTACTTC
-,TRBJ2-5,TRBV6-5,-,CASSYSRVRETQYF,TGTGCCAGCAGTTACTCGAGGGTGCGGGAGACCCAGTACTTC
TRBD2,TRBJ2-7,TRBV28,-,CASSLSGSGSHEQYF,TGTGCCAGCAGTTTATCAGGTAGCGGGAGCCACGAGCAGTACTTC
-,TRBJ1-1,TRBV28,-,CASSSNRPSF,TGTGCCAGCAGTTCGAACAGGCCAAGCTTT
-,TRBJ2-1,TRBV19,-,CASSLPDPGYNEQFF,TGTGCCAGTAGCCTGCCAGACCCCGGCTACAATGAGCAGTTCTTC
-,TRBJ2-5,TRBV2,-,CASSALSGVEETQYF,TGTGCCAGCAGTGCCCTCTCAGGGGTAGAAGAGACCCAGTACTTC
TRBD2,TRBJ2-7,TRBV2,-,CASSELAGNPGEQYF,TGTGCCAGCAGTGAACTAGCGGGGAACCCGGGGGAGCAGTACTTC
-,TRBJ2-2,TRBV18,-,CASSPWRAESGELFF,TGTGCCAGCTCACCATGGAGAGCTGAGTCCGGGGAGCTGTTTTTT
-,TRBJ1-4,TRBV7-9,-,CASSLKSHRNEKLFF,TGTGCCAGCAGCTTAAAGAGCCACCGAAATGAAAAACTGTTTTTT
TRBD2,TRBJ2-3,TRBV10-1,-,CASRGSGKDTQYF,TGCGCCAGCAGGGGTAGCGGGAAAGATACGCAGTATTTT
-,TRBJ2-3,TRBV5-1,-,CASSLGQWTSTDTQYF,TGCGCCAGCAGCTTGGGGCAGTGGACGAGCACAGATACGCAGTATTTT
TRBD2,TRBJ2-2,TRBV5-4,-,CASSLGIGSGRAGELFF,TGTGCCAGCAGCTTGGGAATCGGTAGCGGGAGGGCCGGGGAGCTGTTTTTT